This T cell receptor beta chain was sequenced in a study of T cells after yellow fever vaccination. A single record per CDR3 protein comes from TCRdb applying MiXCR to the 5' RACE reads. The table includes under 600,000 distinct CDR3 sequences, 21% detected once. This CDR3 comprises 13 residues. Trimming removed 5 bases at V and 5 bases at J, with 11 bases between. The V gene's germline CDR1 is SGHTA and CDR2 FQGTGA. This material consisted of PBMCs, taken 21 days after the first yellow fever vaccination. The TCR originated in a man aged 18-30 years who received the YFV17D yellow fever vaccine. The genes are TRBV7-3 and TRBJ2-3, with unresolved D. CDR3 protein: CASSLNSQDTQYF. In DNA, the CDR3 is TGTGCCAGCAGCCTTAATAGTCAAGATACGCAGTATTTT. Full variable domain (rest looked up from reference TRBV7-3 and TRBJ2-3): GAGVSQTPSNKVTEKGKYVELRCDPISGHTALYWYRQSLGQGPEFLIYFQGTGAADDSGLPNDRFFAVRPEGSVSTLKIQRTERGDSAVYLCASSLNSQDTQYFGPGTRLTVL.